Following are 21 T cell receptor beta chains from one sample sequenced in a study of blood T cell repertoires in COVID-19. The protocol was immunoSEQ multiplex PCR, while the TCRdb copy is restricted to in-frame clones and leaves out a portion. The sample consists of 15,000 to 20,000 clones, 90% to 95% of them appearing once. The source material was peripheral blood. The receptors come from a human donor in a cohort sampled during active COVID-19.

The chain couples TRBV6-1 to TRBJ2-2, with D hard to call. Trimming shortened V by 2 bases and J by 0 bases, and 7 bases separated the two germline ends. Germline V gene data show CDR1 as MNHNS and CDR2 as SASEGT. The CDR3 is 15 amino acids. This chain's CDR3 is CASSEKSANTGELFF. The CDR3 DNA is TGTGCCAGCAGTGAAAAGTCAGCGAACACCGGGGAGCTGTTTTTT.

The chain combines TRBV24-1 with TRBJ2-3, with 10 bases identical to TRBD1. The junction had 1 base not matched to a gene; V was cut back by 4 bases and J by 1 base. This CDR3 comprises 15 residues. Germline V gene data show CDR1 as KGHDR and CDR2 as SFDVKD. This chain's CDR3 is CATSEGTGGTDTQYF. In DNA form, the CDR3 reads TGTGCCACCAGTGAAGGGACAGGGGGCACAGATACGCAGTATTTT.

The CDR3 loop is CASSAGQGNYGYTF. Here the CDR3 DNA reads TGCGCCAGCAGCGCCGGACAGGGGAACTATGGCTACACCTTC. V and J are TRBV5-1 and TRBJ1-2, with 9 bases aligning to TRBD1. J lost 2 bases, V lost 4 bases, and 3 bases had no gene match. Germline-derived CDR1 and CDR2 are SGHRS and YFSETQ. The CDR3 is made up of 14 amino acids. The full variable domain, rest sourced from reference TRBV5-1 and TRBJ1-2, is KAGVTQTPRYLIKTRGQQVTLSCSPISGHRSVSWYQQTPGQGLQFLFEYFSETQRNKGNFPGRFSGRQFSNSRSEMNVSTLELGDSALYLCASSAGQGNYGYTFGSGTRLTVV.

The rearrangement links TRBV9 to TRBJ2-1; D perhaps matches TRBD2 (8 bases). Looked up from germline, CDR1 is SGDLS and CDR2 is YYNGEE. Trimming removed 3 bases at V and 10 bases at J, with 20 bases between. The CDR3 has 15 amino acids. The CDR3 spells CASSEGAGGMREQFF. CDR3 in DNA: TGTGCCAGCAGCGAGGGGGCGGGAGGAATGCGAGAGCAGTTCTTC.

This clone has a single count. Without the conserved terminal phenylalanine or tryptophan, this CDR3 likely stems from a read error. It is unclear where the CDR3 begins or ends on the DNA, so no DNA is shown, and the CDR3 is as TCRdb lists it. The chain combines TRBV20-1 with TRBJ1-1; the table assigns TRBD1, which was not confirmed against the DNA. Counting both end residues, the CDR3 totals 8 amino acids. In germline, CDR1 is DFQATT, CDR2 SNEGSKA (reference sequence). CDR3 loop: CSAFTGTI.

The genes are TRBV18 and TRBJ2-7; TRBD1 aligns across 7 bases. CDR3 length: 14 amino acids. J gave up 4 bases and V 5 bases, and 8 bases lay outside the gene matches. Germline values: CDR1 KGHSH, CDR2 LQKENI. As DNA, the CDR3 is TGTGCCAGCTCAACCGAGACAGGGACATACGAGCAGTACTTC. Protein: CASSTETGTYEQYF.

The chain joins TRBV2 to TRBJ2-3; 9 positions match TRBD2. Germline CDR1 and CDR2: SNHLY and FYNNEI. The length of the CDR3 is 16 residues. The junction had 12 bases not matched to a gene; V was cut back by 6 bases and J by 5 bases. The CDR3 loop reads CASSPRGLAGRDTQYF. As DNA, the CDR3 is TGTGCCAGCAGCCCGAGGGGCCTAGCGGGGAGAGATACGCAGTATTTT.

The chain carries TRBV7-9 and TRBJ2-4; tentatively, D is TRBD1 (6 bases). Trimming stripped 5 bases from V and 3 bases from J, with 14 bases between. Germline lookup yields CDR1 SEHNR and CDR2 FQNEAQ (reference sequence). CDR3 length: 15 residues. DNA for the CDR3: TGTGCCAGCAGCCAAGGGACACCTAGCAAAAACATTCAGTACTTC. Translating gives CASSQGTPSKNIQYF.

This chain connects TRBV19 to TRBJ1-4; D call uncertain. Per the germline V gene, CDR1 is LNHDA and CDR2 is SQIVND (reference sequence). The CDR3 consists of 14 residues. V lost 6 bases, J lost 5 bases, and 13 bases lay in between. CDR3 region: CASSPRSENEKLFF. The CDR3 bases are TGTGCCAGTAGCCCGCGGAGCGAGAATGAAAAACTGTTTTTT.

The rearrangement joins TRBV11-2 to TRBJ2-2; D is ambiguous. V gave up 0 bases and J gave up 5 bases, with 7 bases separating them. The CDR3 is 14 amino acids. Germline V gene lookup returns CDR1 SGHAT and CDR2 FQNNGV. The CDR3 nucleotides read TGTGCCAGCAGCTTAGATCCGAGGACCGGGGAGCTGTTTTTT. Translating it yields CASSLDPRTGELFF.

The chain is built from TRBV5-1 and TRBJ2-5; 9 bases map to TRBD1. Looked up from germline, CDR1 is SGHRS and CDR2 is YFSETQ. The CDR3 covers 16 residues. J was trimmed by 5 bases and V by 2 bases; bases with no gene match: 10. CDR3 sequence (DNA): TGCGCCAGCAGCTTTGGGGCGGACAGGGGTTACGAGACCCAGTACTTC. Protein product: CASSFGADRGYETQYF.

This chain uses TRBV18 with TRBJ1-3; 8 bases match TRBD1. This CDR3 is 15 amino acids long. V gave up 5 bases and J gave up 0 bases; unmatched junction bases: 3. The germline gives CDR1 KGHSH, CDR2 LQKENI. The CDR3 protein is CASSGTGSSGNTIYF. CDR3 DNA: TGTGCCAGCTCAGGGACAGGTTCCTCTGGAAACACCATATATTTT.

This clone was found a few times. The chain links TRBV5-1 to TRBJ1-2; D possibly corresponds to TRBD1 (5 bases). Germline assignment: CDR1 SGHRS and CDR2 YFSETQ. The CDR3 sequence is 14 residues long. The V gene lost 0 bases and the J gene lost 0 bases, with 6 bases spanning the gap. The CDR3 bases are TGCGCCAGCAGCTTGGGACAGCCTAACTATGGCTACACCTTC. This sequence encodes CASSLGQPNYGYTF.

The gene calls are TRBV2 and TRBJ2-2; 9 nucleotides agree with TRBD1. In germline, CDR1 is SNHLY, CDR2 FYNNEI. Germline trimming cut 5 bases from V and 4 bases from J; bases unmatched to any gene: 5. CDR3 length: 15 residues. The CDR3 reads CASSLQGAGTGELFF. For the CDR3, the DNA is TGTGCCAGCAGTTTACAGGGGGCCGGCACCGGGGAGCTGTTTTTT.

The J gene is TRBJ2-1, the V gene TRBV15; 9 bases fit TRBD1. The germline CDR1 and CDR2 sequences are LNHNV and YYDKDF (reference sequence). The CDR3 sequence is 16 residues long. The ends lost 1 base at V and 8 bases at J; junction bases unmatched: 9. CDR3 DNA: TGTGCCACCAGCAGAGGCGAGACAGGGGGAAGAGATGAGCAGTTCTTC. Translation gives CATSRGETGGRDEQFF.

This clone has just one count. The gene calls are TRBV5-6 and TRBJ1-2, with 7 bases lining up with TRBD1. CDR3 size: 15 residues. Germline trimming cut 4 bases from V and 0 bases from J; bases unmatched to any gene: 6. From germline, CDR1 is SGHDT and CDR2 YYEEEE. The CDR3 bases are TGTGCCAGCAGCCCTGGGGACAGCCCTAACTATGGCTACACCTTC. Its protein is CASSPGDSPNYGYTF.

The count of this clone is one. V is TRBV5-1 and J is TRBJ1-1; D remains ambiguous. V was shortened by 2 bases and J by 1 base, with 9 bases between the two germline ends. This CDR3 contains 14 residues. CDR1 and CDR2 (germline): SGHRS, YFSETQ. CDR3 nucleotides: TGCGCCAGCAGCTTTAGCGGGAGGAACACTGAAGCTTTCTTT. Amino acid sequence: CASSFSGRNTEAFF.

The chain joins TRBV2 to TRBJ2-3; TRBD2 is a possible D gene (6 bases). Germline assignment: CDR1 SNHLY and CDR2 FYNNEI. Between the trimmed V and J ends, which lost 6 bases and 2 bases, there was a span of 18 bases. The CDR3 is 16 residues long. In nucleotides, the CDR3 is TGTGCCAGCAGGGTTCACGGGAGCGAGATCACAGATACGCAGTATTTT. Protein: CASRVHGSEITDTQYF.

The chain joins TRBV5-1 to TRBJ2-1, with 7 bases identical to TRBD2. The CDR3 loop spans 15 amino acids. The V segment lost 3 bases and the J segment 9 bases; nucleotides outside the gene matches: 12. Germline V gene lookup returns CDR1 SGHRS and CDR2 YFSETQ. CDR3 nucleotide sequence: TGCGCCAGCAGCTCTGGACTAGTTGGGTTAGGTGAGCAGTTCTTC. Its translation is CASSSGLVGLGEQFF.

The chain carries TRBV30 and TRBJ2-7, with TRBD1 matching over 7 bases. V lost 3 bases and J lost 2; bases outside the gene matches: 7. The length of the CDR3 is 14 residues. The germline V gene has CDR1 GTSNPN and CDR2 SVGIG (reference sequence). The CDR3 DNA reads as TGTGCCTGGAGGGTACAGGGGCTCCCCTACGAGCAGTACTTC. It is translated as CAWRVQGLPYEQYF.

This rearrangement joins TRBV5-1 to TRBJ2-5; maybe TRBD1 (5 bases). Per germline, CDR1 SGHRS and CDR2 YFSETQ. The V end was cut by 1 base, the J end by 4 bases, with 14 bases between. The CDR3 loop spans 15 amino acids. This CDR3 is CASSLWSGRAETQYF. In DNA, the CDR3 is TGCGCCAGCAGCTTGTGGTCCGGCAGGGCAGAGACCCAGTACTTC.